Below, one TCR beta chain is given with its context. Its antigen is not known. These data come from a study of cytomegalovirus exposure and HLA in healthy donors. Background on the study: A preliminary data release comprised around 90 million unique TCRs obtained from HLA-typed donors. Regarding the study as a whole: Later analysis demonstrated an association between a missense DCLRE1C variant and TCR beta V- and J-gene trimming.

The PCR contained 60 Vbeta and 13 Jbeta primers. Profiling relied on immunoSEQ multiplex PCR, and the TCRdb table lists in-frame clones only, not all of them. The sample shows fewer than 180,000 clones, 79% of them seen only once. Germline V gives CDR1 SGHDN, CDR2 FVKESK. This CDR3 region has 15 residues. V gave up 0 bases and J gave up 1 base, with 6 bases separating them. Specimen: PBMCs. The chain combines TRBV14 with TRBJ2-2; D ambiguous. The receptor was derived from a human donor in good health. CDR3 in amino acids: CASSQDRWNTGELFF. Written as DNA, the CDR3 is TGTGCCAGCAGCCAAGACAGGTGGAACACCGGGGAGCTGTTTTTT.